Below, one TCR beta chain is given with its context. Its target is unknown. Trimming stripped 0 bases from V and 0 bases from J, with 14 bases between. This CDR3 is 18 amino acids long. Germline assignment: CDR1 SNHLY and CDR2 FYNNEI. The data were obtained in a study of T cell responses to AZD1222 COVID-19 vaccine. Study conclusions and caveats: Spike-spanning, vaccine-associated CD4 TCRs were dominant at 160-218 and 743-854. There were mostly white British donors and more females than males, and clonal diversity was possibly underestimated. Nearly half of unique spike-specific TCRs reportedly avoided B.1.351 and B.1.1.7 mutated regions.

Sequencing used immunoSEQ multiplex PCR; TCRdb keeps in-frame clones, though not all of them. Here the sample spans about 140,000 clones, about 90% being singletons. Here the sequenced sample was peripheral blood, taken on day 0 of AZD1222 vaccination. The chain has TRBV2 and TRBJ1-4; D ambiguous. The sequence came from an adult in good health. In DNA form, the CDR3 reads TGTGCCAGCAGTGAAGCTCGGGAGGATTGGGCAACTAATGAAAAACTGTTTTTT. It encodes CASSEAREDWATNEKLFF. Drawing the rest from reference TRBV2 and TRBJ1-4, the complete variable domain is EPEVTQTPSHQVTQMGQEVILRCVPISNHLYFYWYRQILGQKVEFLVSFYNNEISEKSEIFDDQFSVERPDGSNFTLKIRSTKLEDSAMYFCASSEAREDWATNEKLFFGSGTQLSVL.